Presented here are 29 T cell receptor beta chains from one specimen sequenced in a study of response to subunit inactivated influenza vaccine. One entry per CDR3 protein, called by TCRdb with MiXCR from the RT-PCR reads. The sample includes hundreds of thousands of distinct CDR3 sequences, approximately 15% of them seen just once. The source was PBMCs from blood, collected approximately 12 days after vaccination. The origin of the receptors is a man aged 45-65 years who received an inactivated influenza vaccine.

This clonotype was seen only a few times. The chain's CDR3 is CASSLAATGNTIYF. As DNA, the CDR3 is TGCGCCAGCAGCTTGGCGGCAACTGGAAACACCATATATTTT. The chain combines TRBV5-1 with TRBJ1-3; D unresolved. The CDR3 runs to 14 residues. The V end lost 0 bases, the J end lost 2 bases, and 6 bases lay between the germline ends. Germline CDR1 and CDR2: SGHRS and YFSETQ.

The V call is TRBV4-2, the J call TRBJ1-1; 8 bases map to TRBD1. The CDR3 loop spans 14 amino acids. After removal of 1 base from V and 10 bases from J, the junction contained 8 bases not matched to a gene. Per the germline V gene, CDR1 is LGHNA and CDR2 is YNFKEQ. The CDR3 loop is CASSQVVQGAGAFF. DNA of the CDR3: TGTGCCAGCAGCCAAGTCGTCCAGGGGGCAGGAGCTTTCTTT.

This rearrangement joins TRBV2 to TRBJ1-1; D gene uncertain. The V gene lost 2 bases and the J gene lost 0 bases, with 7 bases spanning the gap. CDR3 length equals 14 residues. CDR1 and CDR2 (germline): SNHLY, FYNNEI. CDR3 sequence reads: CASSESRMNTEAFF. The DNA of the CDR3 is TGTGCCAGCAGTGAATCACGGATGAACACTGAAGCTTTCTTT.

The chain joins TRBV5-1 to TRBJ2-6, with D possibly TRBD1 on 5 matching bases. The CDR3 totals 18 residues. Germline CDR1 and CDR2: SGHRS and YFSETQ. Trimming removed 1 base from V and 0 bases from J, with 14 bases in between. This CDR3 is CASSLIAGLTSGANVLTF. The CDR3 DNA reads as TGCGCCAGCAGCTTGATCGCAGGGTTAACCTCTGGGGCCAACGTCCTGACTTTC.

V is TRBV6-9 and J is TRBJ2-1; 8 bases align to TRBD1. V shed 5 bases and J 0 bases; nucleotides not matched to a gene: 15. This CDR3 contains 19 residues. The V gene's germline CDR1 is MNHGY and CDR2 SVAAGI. CDR3 region: CASSPRDRPYPSSYNEQFF. The CDR3 nucleotides read TGTGCCAGCAGTCCCCGGGACAGGCCGTACCCGAGCTCCTACAATGAGCAGTTCTTC.

This clonotype was seen a few times. This chain uses TRBV18 with TRBJ2-7, with TRBD2 identical over 9 bases. The CDR3 runs to 14 residues. Germline assignment: CDR1 KGHSH and CDR2 LQKENI. V shed 2 bases and J 2 bases; nucleotides not matched to a gene: 1. The CDR3: CASSPGGGAYEQYF. The CDR3 nucleotides are TGTGCCAGCTCACCAGGCGGGGGGGCCTACGAGCAGTACTTC.

CDR3 coding DNA: TGCAGTGCTCCCCCGGGACTAGCCACCTACGAGCAGTACTTC. It specifies CSAPPGLATYEQYF. The V gene is TRBV20-1, the J gene TRBJ2-7; 9 positions agree with TRBD2. This CDR3 has 14 amino acids. Germline lookup yields CDR1 DFQATT and CDR2 SNEGSKA (reference sequence). Germline trimming cut 5 bases from V and 2 bases from J; bases unmatched to any gene: 7.

In this sample, this clonotype turned up a few times. J is TRBJ2-1 and V is TRBV19, with TRBD2 identical over 10 bases. Germline V lookup: CDR1 LNHDA, CDR2 SQIVND (reference sequence). V shed 6 bases, J shed 5 bases, and the junction held 7 bases outside the gene matches. This CDR3 comprises 15 residues. The CDR3 region has the DNA TGTGCCAGTAGGAAAGCGGGGGGGCTCGACAATGAGCAGTTCTTC. As protein: CASRKAGGLDNEQFF.

This clonotype was found a few times. This chain connects TRBV2 to TRBJ2-5; D is uncertain. The V gene's germline CDR1 is SNHLY and CDR2 FYNNEI. The V gene lost 6 bases and the J gene lost 1 base, with 15 bases spanning the gap. The CDR3 runs to 15 residues. For the CDR3, the DNA is TGTGCCAGCAGCGAATGGCCACGAATCCAAGAGACCCAGTACTTC. It yields the protein CASSEWPRIQETQYF. The variable domain in full, with the rest retrieved from reference TRBV2 and TRBJ2-5, is EPEVTQTPSHQVTQMGQEVILRCVPISNHLYFYWYRQILGQKVEFLVSFYNNEISEKSEIFDDQFSVERPDGSNFTLKIRSTKLEDSAMYFCASSEWPRIQETQYFGPGTRLLVL.

This clonotype came up a few times. This sequence joins TRBV9 and TRBJ2-3; 8 bases align to TRBD2. Trimming cost V 2 bases and J 0 bases; bases outside gene matches: 5. The CDR3 has 16 residues. The V gene's germline CDR1 is SGDLS and CDR2 YYNGEE. The CDR3 here is CASSVGLEVSTDTQYF. The DNA for the CDR3 is TGTGCCAGCAGCGTGGGACTAGAAGTTAGCACAGATACGCAGTATTTT.

This chain links TRBV6-2 or TRBV6-3 with TRBJ2-7, with D hard to call. V gave up 0 bases and J gave up 2 bases, with 14 bases separating them. This CDR3 is 16 amino acids long. The germline CDR1 and CDR2 sequences are MNHEY and SVGEGT. In nucleotides, the CDR3 is TGTGCCAGCAGTTACTCGATATCACCCCACGCCTACGAGCAGTACTTC. Its translation is CASSYSISPHAYEQYF.

The gene calls are TRBV12-3 or TRBV12-4 and TRBJ1-1; D may be TRBD1 (5 bases). This CDR3 contains 12 residues. Trimming removed 5 bases from V and 7 bases from J, with 11 bases in between. The CDR3 sequence: CASSRGPFEAFF. Written as DNA, the CDR3 is TGTGCCAGCAGTCGGGGACCGTTTGAAGCTTTCTTT.

This clonotype has only a few counts. This chain connects TRBV6-5 to TRBJ2-1; no definite D call. Germline CDR1 MNHEY, CDR2 SVGAGI. The CDR3 is 13 amino acids. Trimming took 4 bases from V and 10 from J, leaving 14 bases between them. Here the CDR3 reads CASSFSHGREQFF. As DNA, the CDR3 is TGTGCCAGCAGTTTTTCCCACGGGCGGGAGCAGTTCTTC.

The DNA for the CDR3 is TGTGCCAGCAGCCAAAATCCGACAGGGGAGGAGACCCAGTACTTC. Amino acids: CASSQNPTGEETQYF. V gene TRBV3-1 combines with J gene TRBJ2-5; the match to TRBD1 covers 8 bases. Germline-derived CDR1 and CDR2 are LGHDT and YNNKEL (reference sequence). This CDR3 has 15 residues. The V gene end was trimmed by 2 bases and the J gene end by 5 bases; junction bases not matched to a gene: 7.

The CDR3 region has the DNA TGCAGCGTTGCCGGACTAGCGGGAGGAGGAGAGACCCAGTACTTC. Residues: CSVAGLAGGGETQYF. This sequence joins TRBV29-1 and TRBJ2-5; 14 bases map to TRBD2. Germline V lookup: CDR1 SQVTM, CDR2 ANQGSEA. V gave up 4 bases and J gave up 4 bases; unmatched junction bases: 5. The CDR3 length is 15 residues.

This clonotype showed up just a few times. In nucleotides, the CDR3 is TGTGCCAGCAGCGTAGCAGTTGGGACTAGGGGATACAATGAGCAGTTCTTC. Residues: CASSVAVGTRGYNEQFF. J is TRBJ2-1 and V is TRBV9; 8 nucleotides line up with TRBD2. Germline V lookup: CDR1 SGDLS, CDR2 YYNGEE. This CDR3 has 17 amino acids. V shed 0 bases, J shed 4 bases, and the junction held 9 bases outside the gene matches. The full variable domain, its missing parts supplied by reference TRBV9 and TRBJ2-1, is DSGVTQTPKHLITATGQRVTLRCSPRSGDLSVYWYQQSLDQGLQFLIQYYNGEERAKGNILERFSAQQFPDLHSELNLSSLELGDSALYFCASSVAVGTRGYNEQFFGPGTRLTVL.

This clonotype was detected many times. The chain carries TRBV12-3 or TRBV12-4 and TRBJ1-1; 8 nucleotides match TRBD1. This CDR3 has 13 amino acids. The V and J ends lost 6 bases and 5 bases, in that order; junction bases with no gene match: 5. Here the CDR3 DNA reads TGTGCCAGCAGCGGACAGGGATGGACTGAAGCTTTCTTT. Its protein is CASSGQGWTEAFF.

This clonotype was detected many times. The chain carries TRBV20-1 and TRBJ2-5; the D call may be TRBD1 or TRBD2 (5 bases each). Germline V CDR1 and CDR2: DFQATT, SNEGSKA (reference sequence). The CDR3 covers 14 residues. The V end was cut by 3 bases, the J end by 2 bases, with 13 bases between. The CDR3 region has the DNA TGCAGTGCTAGTCGGGGACCCGTACAAGAGACCCAGTACTTC. Translated: CSASRGPVQETQYF.

V and J are TRBV29-1 and TRBJ1-2, with a tentative D call TRBD1 (6 bases). The V end was cut by 4 bases, the J end by 4 bases, with 10 bases between. The germline CDR1 and CDR2 sequences are SQVTM and ANQGSEA. The CDR3 runs 12 residues. The CDR3 spells CSVVGQRYGYTF. The CDR3, as DNA: TGCAGCGTTGTAGGACAGCGCTATGGCTACACCTTC.

The chain combines TRBV6-1 with TRBJ1-5; D unclear. Trimming stripped 2 bases from V and 0 bases from J, with 8 bases between. Per germline, CDR1 MNHNS and CDR2 SASEGT. There are 15 residues in the CDR3. In DNA form, the CDR3 reads TGTGCCAGCAGTGAACTGGCGGGTAGCAATCAGCCCCAGCATTTT. Translation gives CASSELAGSNQPQHF.

The V gene is TRBV7-2, the J gene TRBJ2-2; TRBD2 aligns across 7 bases. The V and J ends lost 5 bases and 4 bases, in that order; junction bases with no gene match: 10. Germline V gives CDR1 SGHTA, CDR2 FQGNSA. The CDR3 is made up of 16 amino acids. The CDR3 region is CASSPQAGRGTGELFF. DNA of the CDR3: TGTGCCAGCAGCCCCCAAGCGGGACGGGGCACCGGGGAGCTGTTTTTT.

This clonotype was observed a few times. The chain couples TRBV27 to TRBJ2-2, with 7 bases matching TRBD2. The CDR3 loop spans 14 amino acids. V was clipped by 5 bases and J by 5 bases; unmatched bases: 5. Germline CDR1 and CDR2: MNHEY and SMNVEV (reference sequence). Here the CDR3 reads CASSAGRRTGELFF. DNA for the CDR3: TGTGCCAGCAGTGCCGGGAGGAGGACCGGGGAGCTGTTTTTT.

This clonotype was seen a handful of times. The gene calls are TRBV16 and TRBJ2-1; D remains ambiguous. Per the germline V gene, CDR1 is KGHSY and CDR2 is FQNENV. V dropped 5 bases and J dropped 10 bases, with 18 bases sitting between them. The CDR3 totals 14 residues. The CDR3 protein is CASSSVERPGEQFF. The DNA of the CDR3 is TGTGCCAGCAGCAGTGTCGAGCGCCCCGGGGAGCAGTTCTTC.

The chain has TRBV20-1 and TRBJ2-7, with D perhaps matching TRBD1 or TRBD2 (7 bases each). Per germline, CDR1 DFQATT and CDR2 SNEGSKA (reference sequence). The CDR3 has 15 residues. Trimming removed 0 bases from V and 3 bases from J, with 15 bases in between. The CDR3 is CSARDWEGAVYEQYF. In DNA, the CDR3 is TGCAGTGCTAGAGATTGGGAGGGGGCTGTCTACGAGCAGTACTTC.

The sample holds a few counts of this clonotype. This sequence joins TRBV20-1 and TRBJ2-7; 8 nucleotides align to TRBD2. Unmatched junction bases numbered 7, after V lost 6 bases and J lost 0 bases. Germline assignment: CDR1 DFQATT and CDR2 SNEGSKA (reference sequence). The CDR3 length is 14 residues. CDR3 sequence: CSAGGDGSSYEQYF. DNA of the CDR3: TGCAGTGCCGGGGGGGACGGGAGCTCCTACGAGCAGTACTTC.

V gene TRBV12-3 or TRBV12-4 combines with J gene TRBJ2-3; 12 bases align to TRBD2. V was pared by 6 bases and J by 6 bases, with 7 bases of the junction left unmatched. CDR3 length equals 15 residues. As DNA, the CDR3 is TGTGCCAGCAGAAGACTAGCGGGAGCCTCCGATACGCAGTATTTT. This translates into CASRRLAGASDTQYF.

This clonotype has ten or more counts. This chain joins TRBV5-1 and TRBJ2-7; 11 bases map to TRBD1. With V trimmed by 4 bases and J by 2 bases, 5 bases remained unmatched. Germline V gene sequence: CDR1 SGHRS, CDR2 YFSETQ. This CDR3 region has 15 residues. The CDR3 is CASSPLGQGAYEQYF. As DNA, the CDR3 is TGCGCCAGCAGCCCCTTGGGACAGGGGGCCTACGAGCAGTACTTC. Together with reference TRBV5-1 and TRBJ2-7, the CDR3 gives the full variable domain: KAGVTQTPRYLIKTRGQQVTLSCSPISGHRSVSWYQQTPGQGLQFLFEYFSETQRNKGNFPGRFSGRQFSNSRSEMNVSTLELGDSALYLCASSPLGQGAYEQYFGPGTRLTVT.

The chain is built from TRBV15 and TRBJ2-1, with D perhaps assigned TRBD1 or TRBD2 (5 bases each). The CDR3 totals 17 residues. Germline CDR1 and CDR2: LNHNV and YYDKDF (reference sequence). The ends were cut back, 0 bases at V and 5 bases at J, with 17 bases in the middle. CDR3 sequence reads: CATSREGYGGPHNEQFF. The CDR3 DNA reads TGTGCCACCAGCAGAGAAGGGTATGGGGGACCTCACAATGAGCAGTTCTTC.

This clonotype turned up a few times. The rearrangement links TRBV9 to TRBJ2-1; 7 nucleotides agree with TRBD2. Trimming took 4 bases from V and 0 from J; bases not matched to a gene: 10. Germline V gene sequence: CDR1 SGDLS, CDR2 YYNGEE. CDR3 size: 17 residues. CDR3: CASSFSGSASSYNEQFF. The CDR3 DNA reads as TGTGCCAGCAGCTTTAGCGGGTCCGCCAGCTCCTACAATGAGCAGTTCTTC.